A single TCR beta chain is shown here with its context. Antigen unknown. Each PCR replicate from the sorted subsets contained about 200 ng DNA, which is tens of thousands of T cell genomes. The protocol was immunoSEQ multiplex PCR, while the TCRdb copy is restricted to in-frame clones and leaves out a portion. The table has fewer than 3 million clones, 92% seen once. This sample stems from a study of shared clonotypes between healthy human individuals. The CDR3 contains 14 residues. J was trimmed by 0 bases and V by 4 bases; bases with no gene match: 2. Germline V gene lookup returns CDR1 SGHAT and CDR2 FQNNGV. General study findings and limits: Inspection by rarefaction showed sorted-subset sequencing to be incomplete despite large depth. Estimated richness was generally greater in naive than memory subsets.

The chain recombines TRBV11-2 with TRBJ2-7, with TRBD1 identical over 8 bases. This TCR came from a man aged 18 to 30 in good health. Some clones in this sample may be carry-over from other donors' samples. The sequenced material came from naive CD4+ T cells from PBMCs. Subset: CD45RA+ positively selected. The CDR3: CASSYGQGSYEQYF. Here the CDR3 DNA reads TGTGCCAGCAGCTACGGACAGGGCTCCTACGAGCAGTACTTC.